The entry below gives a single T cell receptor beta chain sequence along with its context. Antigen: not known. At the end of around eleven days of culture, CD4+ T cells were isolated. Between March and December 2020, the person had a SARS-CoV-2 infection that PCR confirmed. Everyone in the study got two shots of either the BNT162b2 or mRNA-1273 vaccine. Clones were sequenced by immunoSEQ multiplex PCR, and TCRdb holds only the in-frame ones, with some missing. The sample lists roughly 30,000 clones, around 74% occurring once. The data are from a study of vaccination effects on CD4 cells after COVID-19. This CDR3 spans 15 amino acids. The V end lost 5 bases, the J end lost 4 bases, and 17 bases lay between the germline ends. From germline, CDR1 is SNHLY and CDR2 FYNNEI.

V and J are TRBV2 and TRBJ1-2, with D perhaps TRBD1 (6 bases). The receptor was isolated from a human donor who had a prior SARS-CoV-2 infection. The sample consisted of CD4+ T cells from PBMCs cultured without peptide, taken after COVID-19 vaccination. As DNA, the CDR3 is TGTGCCAGCAGTATCACGGGGGGGCTGATCTATGGCTACACCTTC. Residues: CASSITGGLIYGYTF.